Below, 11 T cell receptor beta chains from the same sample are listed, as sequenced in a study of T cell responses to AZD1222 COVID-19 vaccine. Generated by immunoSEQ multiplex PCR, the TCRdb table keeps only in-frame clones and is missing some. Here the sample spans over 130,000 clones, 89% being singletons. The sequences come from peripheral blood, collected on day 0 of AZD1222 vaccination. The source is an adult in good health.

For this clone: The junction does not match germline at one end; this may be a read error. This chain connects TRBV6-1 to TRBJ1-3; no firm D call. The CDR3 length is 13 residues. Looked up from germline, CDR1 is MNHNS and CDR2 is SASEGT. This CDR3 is CASSELGSRSLFF. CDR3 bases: TGTGCCAGCAGTGAACTGGGGAGCCGTTCTCTTTTTTTT.

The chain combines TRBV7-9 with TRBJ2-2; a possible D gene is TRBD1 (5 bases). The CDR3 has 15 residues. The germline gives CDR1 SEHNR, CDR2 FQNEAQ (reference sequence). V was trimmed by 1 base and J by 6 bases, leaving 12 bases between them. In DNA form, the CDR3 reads TGTGCCAGCAGCTTAGTATCGGCAGGGCCCGGGGAGCTGTTTTTT. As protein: CASSLVSAGPGELFF.

The CDR3 here is CASSYSAESPLHF. CDR3 nucleotides: TGTGCCAGCAGTTACTCCGCAGAGTCACCCCTCCACTTT. This chain joins TRBV6-5 and TRBJ1-6; D gene unclear. Trimming took off 0 bases at V and 10 bases at J, with 7 bases between the two ends. This CDR3 contains 13 residues. The germline V gene encodes CDR1 MNHEY and CDR2 SVGAGI.

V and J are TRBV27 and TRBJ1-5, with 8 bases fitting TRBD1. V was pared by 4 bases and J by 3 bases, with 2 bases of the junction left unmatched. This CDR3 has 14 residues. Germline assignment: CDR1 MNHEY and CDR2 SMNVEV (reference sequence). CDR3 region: CASSYRGSNQPQHF. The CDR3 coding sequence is TGTGCCAGCAGTTACAGGGGGTCCAATCAGCCCCAGCATTTT.

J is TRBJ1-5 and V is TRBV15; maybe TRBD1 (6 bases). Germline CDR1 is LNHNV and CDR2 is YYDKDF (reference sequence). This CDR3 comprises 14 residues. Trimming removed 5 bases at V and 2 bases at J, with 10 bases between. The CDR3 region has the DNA TGTGCCACCAGCTGGAGGACAGGCAATCAGCCCCAGCATTTT. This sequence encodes CATSWRTGNQPQHF.

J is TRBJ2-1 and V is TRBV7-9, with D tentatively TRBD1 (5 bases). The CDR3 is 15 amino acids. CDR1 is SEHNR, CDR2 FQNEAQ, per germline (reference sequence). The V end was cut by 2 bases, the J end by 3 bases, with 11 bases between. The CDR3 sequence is CASSLTGDVYNEQFF. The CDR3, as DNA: TGTGCCAGCAGCTTAACAGGTGATGTCTACAATGAGCAGTTCTTC.

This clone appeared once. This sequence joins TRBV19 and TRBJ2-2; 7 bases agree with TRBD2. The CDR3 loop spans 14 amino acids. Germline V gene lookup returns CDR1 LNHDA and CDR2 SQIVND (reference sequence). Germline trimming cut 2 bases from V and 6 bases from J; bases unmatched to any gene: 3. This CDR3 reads CASSIPAGAGELFF. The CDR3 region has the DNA TGTGCCAGTAGTATACCTGCGGGGGCCGGGGAGCTGTTTTTT.

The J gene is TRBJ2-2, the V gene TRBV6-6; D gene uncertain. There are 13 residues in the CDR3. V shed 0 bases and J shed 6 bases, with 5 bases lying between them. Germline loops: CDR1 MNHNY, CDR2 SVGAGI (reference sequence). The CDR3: CASSYSFSGELFF. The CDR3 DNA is TGTGCCAGCAGTTACTCTTTTTCCGGGGAGCTGTTTTTT.

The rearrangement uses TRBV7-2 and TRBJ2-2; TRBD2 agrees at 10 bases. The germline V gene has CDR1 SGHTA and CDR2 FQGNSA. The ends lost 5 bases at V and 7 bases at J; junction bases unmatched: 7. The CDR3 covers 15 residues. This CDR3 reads CASSEGTSAVGELFF. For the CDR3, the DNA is TGTGCCAGCAGCGAAGGGACTAGCGCGGTCGGGGAGCTGTTTTTT.

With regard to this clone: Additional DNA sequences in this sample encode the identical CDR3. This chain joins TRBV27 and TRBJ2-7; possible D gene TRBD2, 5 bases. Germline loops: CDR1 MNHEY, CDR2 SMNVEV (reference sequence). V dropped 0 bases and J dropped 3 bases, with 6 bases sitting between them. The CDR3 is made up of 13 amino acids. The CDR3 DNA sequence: TGTGCCAGCAGTTTATCGGGGAGCTACGAGCAGTACTTC. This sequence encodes CASSLSGSYEQYF.

CDR3 sequence reads: CASSQDSGQPMLNTEAFF. The CDR3 nucleotides are TGTGCCAGCAGCCAAGATTCGGGACAGCCCATGTTGAACACTGAAGCTTTCTTT. The chain has TRBV4-2 and TRBJ1-1; 7 nucleotides align to TRBD1. CDR3 size: 18 residues. Germline V gives CDR1 LGHNA, CDR2 YNFKEQ. With V trimmed by 0 bases and J by 0 bases, 10 bases remained unmatched.